This is a list of T cell receptor beta chains from one sample in a study of radiation and T cells in renal cell carcinoma. Clones were sequenced by immunoSEQ multiplex PCR, and TCRdb holds only the in-frame ones, with some missing. The sample shows roughly 120,000 clones, approximately 82% of them seen only once. Sequencing used blood, obtained from a patient whose treatment included radiotherapy and nephrectomy. The receptors were sampled from a woman aged 60-70 years with renal cell carcinoma. CDR3s leave out the opening cysteine and the closing phenylalanine or tryptophan. D genes are given only for firm matches. Only part of the rows carry a size: once, few, many, or a class if the clone is expanded.

clone size	D gene	V gene	J gene	CDR3 protein
NA	NA	TRBV28	TRBJ1-5	ASSFYRVHQPQH
NA	NA	TRBV19	TRBJ1-1	ASSPWARGNTEAF
NA	NA	TRBV28	TRBJ2-1	ASSPMGSYNEQF
NA	TRBD1	TRBV5-4	TRBJ2-3	ASSSSTGAITDTQY
NA	NA	TRBV5-4	TRBJ1-5	ASSLQGVRQPQH
NA	TRBD1	TRBV19	TRBJ2-7	ASSSRDRAYEQY
NA	NA	TRBV5-1	TRBJ1-5	ASSPTAGGSNQPQH
NA	TRBD1	TRBV18	TRBJ1-2	ASSPKGQEGGYT
medium-sized	TRBD1	TRBV19	TRBJ1-1	ASSQGANTEAF
NA	NA	TRBV15	TRBJ2-4	ATSNSVSMDIQY
NA	TRBD2	TRBV27	TRBJ2-7	ASSPAIAGAPYEQY
NA	TRBD1	TRBV2	TRBJ2-7	ANSWGQGMYEQY
NA	NA	TRBV6-1	TRBJ2-7	ASSEQVSYEQY
NA	NA	TRBV29-1	TRBJ2-7	SVALSKSTYEQY
NA	NA	TRBV21-1	TRBJ2-1	ASKGRQF
NA	TRBD1	TRBV30	TRBJ1-1	AWNKRRQGILRAF
NA	NA	TRBV28	TRBJ1-1	ASSEPRGRGGAF
NA	TRBD2	TRBV7-3	TRBJ2-1	ASSLSRERGNNEQF
NA	TRBD1	TRBV14	TRBJ2-1	ASSLLETGVYNEQF
NA	TRBD1	TRBV27	TRBJ2-7	ASSHTTGGESEQY
NA	NA	TRBV19	TRBJ2-6	ASKGTGANVLT
NA	NA	TRBV2	TRBJ1-3	ASSEPGHIGVYGSGNTIY
NA	NA	TRBV19	TRBJ2-1	ASSVEDFSYNEQF
NA	NA	TRBV28	TRBJ2-7	ASSLGPSSSSYEQY
NA	TRBD1	TRBV19	TRBJ2-7	ASSRATGNYEQY
NA	NA	TRBV10-3	TRBJ1-2	AISEETGTRGYT
once	NA	TRBV28	TRBJ1-4	ASSEGPQPEKLF
NA	NA	TRBV10-2	TRBJ1-5	ASSDVGRSNQPQH
once	NA	TRBV10-3	TRBJ2-5	AISDGGVETQY
NA	NA	TRBV2	TRBJ1-5	ASSGTRGNQPQH
NA	NA	TRBV7-7	TRBJ2-2	ASTEDVTGELF
NA	NA	TRBV6-5	TRBJ2-5	ASSWGQGPQETQY
NA	NA	TRBV29-1	TRBJ2-3	SVEREGGSSTDTQY
NA	NA	TRBV5-4	TRBJ2-2	ASSPGWEDGELF
NA	TRBD2	TRBV5-1	TRBJ2-3	ASSLTLAASTDTQY
NA	TRBD1	TRBV5-1	TRBJ2-5	ASSLGQGRETQY
few	TRBD1	TRBV25-1	TRBJ2-7	ASSVPGQSEQY
many	NA	TRBV29-1	TRBJ2-5	SVEETQY
NA	TRBD1	TRBV6-1	TRBJ2-5	ASSQGDRKN
NA	TRBD2	TRBV19	TRBJ2-2	ASSRTPLRGGRTGELF
NA	NA	TRBV25-1	TRBJ2-5	ASSEFRGVGETQY
once	NA	TRBV2	TRBJ2-5	ASSPGAFQETQY
NA	NA	TRBV5-1	TRBJ2-1	ASSLGQIPYNEQF
once	NA	TRBV19	TRBJ2-3	ASSRRGDSSTDTQY
NA	NA	TRBV30	TRBJ1-2	AWSYFAGASSAGYT
NA	NA	TRBV7-2	TRBJ2-3	ASSLVGGFDTQY
NA	TRBD1	TRBV19	TRBJ2-1	ASSPQTGSARYNEQF
NA	NA	TRBV18	TRBJ2-3	ASSSSGTGSTDTQY
NA	TRBD1	TRBV7-9	TRBJ1-3	ASSLGQGASGNTIY